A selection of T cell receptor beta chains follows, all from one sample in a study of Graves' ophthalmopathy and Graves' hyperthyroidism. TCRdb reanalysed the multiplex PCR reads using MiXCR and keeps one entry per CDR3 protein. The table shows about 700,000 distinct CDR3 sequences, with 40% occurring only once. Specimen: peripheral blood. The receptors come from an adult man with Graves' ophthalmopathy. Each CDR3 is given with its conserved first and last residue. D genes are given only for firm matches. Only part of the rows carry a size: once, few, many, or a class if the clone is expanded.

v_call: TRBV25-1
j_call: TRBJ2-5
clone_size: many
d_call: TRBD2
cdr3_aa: CASSERSGRASKTQYF
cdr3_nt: TGTGCCAGCAGTGAACGTAGCGGGAGGGCGTCGAAGACCCAGTACTTC

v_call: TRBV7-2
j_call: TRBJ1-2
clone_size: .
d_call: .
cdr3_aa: CASSLGWGPIYGYTF
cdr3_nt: TGTGCCAGCAGCTTAGGGTGGGGACCGATCTATGGCTACACCTTC

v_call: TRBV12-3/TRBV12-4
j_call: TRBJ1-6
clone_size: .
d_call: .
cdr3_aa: CASSPTPTGYSPLHF
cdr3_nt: TGTGCCAGCAGTCCCACCCCGACAGGTTATTCACCCCTCCACTTT

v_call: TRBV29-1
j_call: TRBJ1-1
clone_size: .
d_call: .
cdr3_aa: CSVLSANTEAFF
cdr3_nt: TGCAGCGTTCTCTCGGCGAACACTGAAGCTTTCTTT

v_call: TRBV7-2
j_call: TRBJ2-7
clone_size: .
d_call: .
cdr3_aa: CASSQDVVGYEQYF
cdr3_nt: TGTGCCAGCAGCCAAGACGTGGTGGGCTACGAGCAGTACTTC

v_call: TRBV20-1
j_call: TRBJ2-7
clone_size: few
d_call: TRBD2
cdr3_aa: CSAIGLAAPYF
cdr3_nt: TGCAGTGCTATCGGACTAGCAGCCCCGTACTTC

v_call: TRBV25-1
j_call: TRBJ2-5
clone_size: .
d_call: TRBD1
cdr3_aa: CAKKTGEVSETQYF
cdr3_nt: TGTGCTAAGAAGACAGGGGAGGTTTCGGAGACCCAGTACTTC

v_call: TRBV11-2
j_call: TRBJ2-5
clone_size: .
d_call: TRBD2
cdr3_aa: CASSLMGGGAKETQYF
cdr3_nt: TGTGCCAGCAGCTTAATGGGCGGGGGGGCTAAAGAGACCCAGTACTTC

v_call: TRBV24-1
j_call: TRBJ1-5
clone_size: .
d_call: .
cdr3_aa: CASSPQGFGQPQHF
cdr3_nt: TGTGCCAGCAGTCCGCAGGGGTTCGGTCAGCCCCAGCATTTT

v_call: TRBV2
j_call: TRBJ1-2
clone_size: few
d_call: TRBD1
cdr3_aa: CASSSGTGLYGYTF
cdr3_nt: TGTGCCAGCTCGTCCGGGACAGGGTTATATGGCTACACCTTC

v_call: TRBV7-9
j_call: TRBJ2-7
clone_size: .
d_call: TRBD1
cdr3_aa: CASSLGPGQGGSYEQYF
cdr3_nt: TGTGCCAGCAGCCTAGGGCCGGGACAGGGGGGGTCCTACGAGCAGTACTTC

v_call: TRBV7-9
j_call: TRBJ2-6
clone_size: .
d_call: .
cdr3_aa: CASTVRGGLVRTEAF
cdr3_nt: TGTGCCAGCACCGTACGGGGAGGATTAGTCAGGACTGAAGCTTTC

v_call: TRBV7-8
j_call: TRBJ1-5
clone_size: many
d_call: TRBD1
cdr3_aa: CASSSTGSQPQHF
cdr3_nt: TGTGCCAGCAGCTCGACAGGGTCTCAGCCCCAGCATTTT

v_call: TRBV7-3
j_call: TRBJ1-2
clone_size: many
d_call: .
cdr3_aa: CASSLADSGYGYTF
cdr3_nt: TGTGCCAGCAGCTTGGCCGACAGCGGCTATGGCTACACCTTC

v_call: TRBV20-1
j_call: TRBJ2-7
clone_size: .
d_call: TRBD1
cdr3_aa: CSARGWDSYEQYF
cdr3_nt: TGCAGTGCTAGAGGCTGGGACAGCTACGAGCAGTACTTC

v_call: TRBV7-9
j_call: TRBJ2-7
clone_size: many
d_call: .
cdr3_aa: CATQSVPDYEQYF
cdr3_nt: TGTGCCACCCAATCTGTCCCGGACTACGAGCAGTACTTC

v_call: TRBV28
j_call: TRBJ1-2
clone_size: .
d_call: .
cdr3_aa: CASSTSVGDNYGYTF
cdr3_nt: .

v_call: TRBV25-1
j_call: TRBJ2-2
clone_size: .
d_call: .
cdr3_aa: CASSSDGGLFF
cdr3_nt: TGTGCCAGCAGTTCCGACGGGGGGCTGTTTTTT

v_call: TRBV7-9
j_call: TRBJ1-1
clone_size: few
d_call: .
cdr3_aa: CASSLMGTFGAFF
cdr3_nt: TGTGCCAGCAGCCTTATGGGGACGTTTGGAGCTTTCTTT

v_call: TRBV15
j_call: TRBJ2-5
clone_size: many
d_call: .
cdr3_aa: CATSTGSSYETQYF
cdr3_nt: TGTGCCACCAGCACAGGTTCGTCCTATGAGACCCAGTACTTC

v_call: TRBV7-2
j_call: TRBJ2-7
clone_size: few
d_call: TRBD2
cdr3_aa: CASSLAGGPWYEQYF
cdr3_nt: TGTGCCAGCAGCTTAGCGGGAGGGCCCTGGTACGAGCAGTACTTC

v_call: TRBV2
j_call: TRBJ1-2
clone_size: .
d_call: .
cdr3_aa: CASKFRGYTF
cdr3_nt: TGTGCCAGCAAGTTTCGTGGCTACACCTTC

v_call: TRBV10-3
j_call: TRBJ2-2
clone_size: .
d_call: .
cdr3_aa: CAISEFVRGAHTGELFF
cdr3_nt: TGTGCCATCAGTGAGTTTGTACGAGGGGCTCACACCGGGGAGCTGTTTTTT

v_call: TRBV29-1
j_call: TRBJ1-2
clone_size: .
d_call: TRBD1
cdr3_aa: CSVDETGGNTF
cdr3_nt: TGCAGCGTCGACGAGACAGGGGGGAACACCTTC

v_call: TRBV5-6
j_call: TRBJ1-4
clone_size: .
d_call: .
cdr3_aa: CASSADSSNEKLFF
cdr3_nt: TGTGCCAGCAGCGCGGACAGCAGCAATGAAAAACTGTTTTTT

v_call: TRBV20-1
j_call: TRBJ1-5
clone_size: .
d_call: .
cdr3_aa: CSAPGTSSYEHF
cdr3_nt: TGCAGTGCCCCCGGGACTAGCAGCTACGAGCATTTT

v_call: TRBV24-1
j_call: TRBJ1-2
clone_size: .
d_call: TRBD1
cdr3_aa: CATSDPDRGGGYTF
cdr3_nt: TGTGCCACCAGTGATCCAGACAGGGGAGGCGGCTACACCTTC

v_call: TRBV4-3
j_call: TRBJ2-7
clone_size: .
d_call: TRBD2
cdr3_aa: CASSQEPDTGGSYEQYF
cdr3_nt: TGCGCCAGCAGCCAAGAGCCTGACACCGGGGGGTCCTACGAGCAGTACTTC

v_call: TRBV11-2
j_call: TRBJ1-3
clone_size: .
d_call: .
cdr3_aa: CASSLQGRPGNTIYF
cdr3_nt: TGTGCCAGCAGCTTACAAGGCAGACCTGGAAACACCATATATTTT

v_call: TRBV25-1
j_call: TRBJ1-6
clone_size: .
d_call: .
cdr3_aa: CTSSPSLLGFQSPLHF
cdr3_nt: TGTACCAGCAGTCCCTCCCTACTGGGCTTCCAGTCACCCCTCCACTTT

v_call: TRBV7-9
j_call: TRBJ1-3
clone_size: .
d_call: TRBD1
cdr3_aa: CASGDRGGNTIYF
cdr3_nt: TGTGCCAGCGGGGACAGGGGCGGGAACACCATATATTTT

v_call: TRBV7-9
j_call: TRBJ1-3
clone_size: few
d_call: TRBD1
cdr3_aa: CASSLGQGAIKSGNTIYF
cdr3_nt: TGTGCCAGCAGCTTGGGACAGGGGGCAATAAAGTCTGGAAACACCATATATTTT

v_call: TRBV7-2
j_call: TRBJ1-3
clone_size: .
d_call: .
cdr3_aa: CASSLEGSAGNTIYF
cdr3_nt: TGTGCCAGCAGCTTAGAAGGGAGTGCGGGAAACACCATATATTTT

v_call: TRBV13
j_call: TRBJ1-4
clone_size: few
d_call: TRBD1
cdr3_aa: CASRPTGDDEKLFF
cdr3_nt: TGTGCCAGCAGACCTACAGGGGATGACGAAAAACTGTTTTTT

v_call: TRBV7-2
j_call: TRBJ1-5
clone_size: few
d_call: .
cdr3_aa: CASSLSRVSNQPQHF
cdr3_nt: TGTGCCAGCAGCCTGAGCAGGGTTAGCAATCAGCCCCAGCATTTT

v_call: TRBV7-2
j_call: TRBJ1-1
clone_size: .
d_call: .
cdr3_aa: CASSQEGYRSEAFF
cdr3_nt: TGTGCCAGCAGCCAAGAAGGGTACAGGTCGGAAGCTTTCTTT

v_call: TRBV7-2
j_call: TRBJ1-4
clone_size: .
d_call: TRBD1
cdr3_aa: CASSLEQGKIGLFF
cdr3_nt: TGTGCCAGCAGCTTGGAACAGGGGAAAATTGGACTGTTTTTT

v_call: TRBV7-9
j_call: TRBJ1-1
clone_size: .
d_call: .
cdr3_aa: CARARLTEAFF
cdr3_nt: TGTGCTAGAGCCCGACTCACTGAAGCTTTCTTT

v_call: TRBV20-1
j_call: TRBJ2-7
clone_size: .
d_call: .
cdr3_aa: CSARDGHRDYEQYF
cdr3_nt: TGCAGTGCTAGAGATGGCCACAGAGATTACGAGCAGTACTTC

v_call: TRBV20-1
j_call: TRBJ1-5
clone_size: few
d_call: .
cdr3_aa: CSAQNEPGVNNQPQHF
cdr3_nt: TGCAGTGCCCAAAACGAACCCGGGGTCAACAATCAGCCCCAGCATTTT

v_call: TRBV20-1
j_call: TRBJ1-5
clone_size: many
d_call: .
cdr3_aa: CSAREGGKPQHF
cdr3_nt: TGCAGTGCTAGAGAGGGCGGAAAGCCCCAGCATTTT

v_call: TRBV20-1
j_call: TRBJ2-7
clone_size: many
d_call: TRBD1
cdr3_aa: CSAPGTGDEQYF
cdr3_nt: TGCAGTGCGCCGGGGACAGGGGACGAGCAGTACTTC

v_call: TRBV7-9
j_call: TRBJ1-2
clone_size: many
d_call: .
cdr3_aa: CASSFSPRANYGYTF
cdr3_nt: TGTGCCAGCAGCTTCAGCCCCCGAGCTAACTATGGCTACACCTTC

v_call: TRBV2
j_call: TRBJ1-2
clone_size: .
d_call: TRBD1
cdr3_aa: CAAGDSRTYGYTF
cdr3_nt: TGTGCCGCTGGGGACAGTAGGACCTATGGCTACACCTTC

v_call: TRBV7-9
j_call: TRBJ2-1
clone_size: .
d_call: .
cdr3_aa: CASSLLGGIGDNEQFF
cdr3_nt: TGTGCCAGCAGCTTACTTGGCGGGATTGGCGACAATGAGCAGTTCTTC

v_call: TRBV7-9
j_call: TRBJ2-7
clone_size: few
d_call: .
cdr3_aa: CASSLEAGKYEQYF
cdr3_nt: TGTGCCAGCAGCTTGGAAGCAGGAAAGTACGAGCAGTACTTC

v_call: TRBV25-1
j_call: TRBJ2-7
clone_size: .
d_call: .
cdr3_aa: CASSHPGPYEQYF
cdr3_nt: TGTGCCAGCAGCCATCCGGGACCCTACGAGCAGTACTTC

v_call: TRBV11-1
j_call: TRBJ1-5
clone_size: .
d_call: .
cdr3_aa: CASSLGAGEANQPQHF
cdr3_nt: TGTGCCAGCAGCTTGGGGGCAGGGGAGGCAAATCAGCCCCAGCATTTT

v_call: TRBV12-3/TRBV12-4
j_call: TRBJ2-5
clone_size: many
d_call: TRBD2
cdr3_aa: CASSNLAGEGQETQYF
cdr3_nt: TGTGCCAGCAGTAACTTAGCGGGGGAGGGCCAAGAGACCCAGTACTTC

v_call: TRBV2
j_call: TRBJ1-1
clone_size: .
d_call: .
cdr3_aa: CASSNFLGAGTEAFF
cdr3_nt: TGTGCCAGCAGCAATTTTTTAGGGGCGGGTACTGAAGCTTTCTTT

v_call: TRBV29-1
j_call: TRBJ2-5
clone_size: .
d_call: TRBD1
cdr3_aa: CSVDRAFQETQYF
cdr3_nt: TGCAGCGTGGACAGGGCGTTCCAAGAGACCCAGTACTTC